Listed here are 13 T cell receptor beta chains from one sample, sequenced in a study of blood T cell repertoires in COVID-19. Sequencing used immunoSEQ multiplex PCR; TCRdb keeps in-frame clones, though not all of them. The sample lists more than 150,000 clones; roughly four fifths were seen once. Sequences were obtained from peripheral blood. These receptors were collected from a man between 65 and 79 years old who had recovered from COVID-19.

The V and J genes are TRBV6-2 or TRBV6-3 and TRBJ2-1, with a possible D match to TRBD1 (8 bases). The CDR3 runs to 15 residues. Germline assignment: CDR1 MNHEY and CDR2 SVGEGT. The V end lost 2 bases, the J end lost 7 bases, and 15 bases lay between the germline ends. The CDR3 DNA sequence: TGTGCCAGCAGTTACACCGACAGGGGAGGGAATGAGCAGTTCTTC. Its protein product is CASSYTDRGGNEQFF.

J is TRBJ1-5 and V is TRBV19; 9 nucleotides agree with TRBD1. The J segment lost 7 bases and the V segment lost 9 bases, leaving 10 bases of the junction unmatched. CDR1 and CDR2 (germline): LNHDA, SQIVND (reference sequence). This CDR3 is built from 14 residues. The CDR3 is CASHNRGLGQPQHF. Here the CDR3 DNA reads TGTGCCAGCCATAACAGGGGGCTGGGGCAGCCCCAGCATTTT. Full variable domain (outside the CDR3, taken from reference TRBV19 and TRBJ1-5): DGGITQSPKYLFRKEGQNVTLSCEQNLNHDAMYWYRQDPGQGLRLIYYSQIVNDFQKGDIAEGYSVSREKKESFPLTVTSAQKNPTAFYLCASHNRGLGQPQHFGDGTRLSIL.

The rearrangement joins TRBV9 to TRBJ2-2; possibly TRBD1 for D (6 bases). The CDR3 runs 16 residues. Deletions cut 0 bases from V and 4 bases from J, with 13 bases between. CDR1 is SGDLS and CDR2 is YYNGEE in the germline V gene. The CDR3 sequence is CASSVEVGASTGELFF. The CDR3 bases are TGTGCCAGCAGCGTAGAGGTGGGGGCGAGCACCGGGGAGCTGTTTTTT.

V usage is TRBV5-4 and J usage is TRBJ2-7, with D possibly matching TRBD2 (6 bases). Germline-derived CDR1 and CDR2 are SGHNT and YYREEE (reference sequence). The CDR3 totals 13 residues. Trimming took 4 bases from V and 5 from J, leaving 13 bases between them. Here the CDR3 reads CASSPEGPHEQYF. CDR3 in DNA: TGTGCCAGCAGCCCGGAGGGCCCCCACGAGCAGTACTTC.

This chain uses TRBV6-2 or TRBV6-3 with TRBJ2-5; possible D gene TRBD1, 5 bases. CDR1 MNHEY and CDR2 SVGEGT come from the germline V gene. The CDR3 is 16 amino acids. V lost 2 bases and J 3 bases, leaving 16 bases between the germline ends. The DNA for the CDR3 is TGTGCCAGCAGTTACGGGGCAGGACACTCTAAAGAGACCCAGTACTTC. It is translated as CASSYGAGHSKETQYF.

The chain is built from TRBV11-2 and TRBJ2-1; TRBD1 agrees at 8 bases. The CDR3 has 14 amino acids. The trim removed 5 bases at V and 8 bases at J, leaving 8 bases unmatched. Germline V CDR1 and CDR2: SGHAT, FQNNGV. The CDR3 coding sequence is TGTGCCAGCAGCCCGCGACAGGGGTGGCATGAGCAGTTCTTC. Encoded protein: CASSPRQGWHEQFF.

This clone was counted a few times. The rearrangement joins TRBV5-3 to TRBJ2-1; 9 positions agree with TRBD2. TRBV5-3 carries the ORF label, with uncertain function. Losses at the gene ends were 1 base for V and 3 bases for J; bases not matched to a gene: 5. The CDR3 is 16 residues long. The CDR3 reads CARSLKTSGVYNEQFF. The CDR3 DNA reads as TGTGCCAGAAGCTTGAAGACTAGCGGAGTCTACAATGAGCAGTTCTTC.

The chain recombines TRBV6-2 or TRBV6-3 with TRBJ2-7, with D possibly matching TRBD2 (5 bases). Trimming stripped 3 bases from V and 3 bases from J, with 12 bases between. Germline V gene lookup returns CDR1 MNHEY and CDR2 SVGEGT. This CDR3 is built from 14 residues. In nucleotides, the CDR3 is TGTGCCAGCAGTTATCTCGGGGTTTACTACGAGCAGTACTTC. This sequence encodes CASSYLGVYYEQYF.

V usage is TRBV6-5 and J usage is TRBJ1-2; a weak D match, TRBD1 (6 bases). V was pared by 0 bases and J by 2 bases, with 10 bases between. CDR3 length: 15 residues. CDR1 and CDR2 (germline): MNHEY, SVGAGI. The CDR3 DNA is TGTGCCAGCAGTTACTCGACACAGGGAAACTATGGCTACACCTTC. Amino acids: CASSYSTQGNYGYTF.

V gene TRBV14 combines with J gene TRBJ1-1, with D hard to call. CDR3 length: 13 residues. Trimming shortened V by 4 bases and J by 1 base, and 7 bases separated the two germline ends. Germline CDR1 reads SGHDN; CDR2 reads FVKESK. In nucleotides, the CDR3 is TGTGCCAGCAGCCGAGGCCCGAACACTGAAGCTTTCTTT. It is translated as CASSRGPNTEAFF. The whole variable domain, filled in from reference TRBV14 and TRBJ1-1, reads EAGVTQFPSHSVIEKGQTVTLRCDPISGHDNLYWYRRVMGKEIKFLLHFVKESKQDESGMPNNRFLAERTGGTYSTLKVQPAELEDSGVYFCASSRGPNTEAFFGQGTRLTVV.

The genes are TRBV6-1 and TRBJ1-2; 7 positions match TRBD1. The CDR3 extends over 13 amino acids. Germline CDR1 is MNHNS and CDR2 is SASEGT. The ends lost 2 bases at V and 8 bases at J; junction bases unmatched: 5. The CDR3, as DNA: TGTGCCAGCAGTGAAACCAGGGGGGTCGGCTACACCTTC. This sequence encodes CASSETRGVGYTF.

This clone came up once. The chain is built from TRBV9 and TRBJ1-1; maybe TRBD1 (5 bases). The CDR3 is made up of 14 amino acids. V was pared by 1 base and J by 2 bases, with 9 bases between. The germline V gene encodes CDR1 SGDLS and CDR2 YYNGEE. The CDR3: CASSVQGSNTEAFF. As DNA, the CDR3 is TGTGCCAGCAGCGTACAGGGCAGCAACACTGAAGCTTTCTTT. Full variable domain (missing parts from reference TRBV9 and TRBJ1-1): DSGVTQTPKHLITATGQRVTLRCSPRSGDLSVYWYQQSLDQGLQFLIQYYNGEERAKGNILERFSAQQFPDLHSELNLSSLELGDSALYFCASSVQGSNTEAFFGQGTRLTVV.

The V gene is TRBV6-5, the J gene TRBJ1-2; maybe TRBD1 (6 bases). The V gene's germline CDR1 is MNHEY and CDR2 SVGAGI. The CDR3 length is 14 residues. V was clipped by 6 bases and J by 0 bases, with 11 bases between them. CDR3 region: CASSRGAANYGYTF. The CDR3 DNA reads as TGTGCCAGCAGCCGGGGGGCAGCTAACTATGGCTACACCTTC.